This paragraph covers one T cell receptor beta chain sequence. Antigen unknown. TCRdb itself ran the reads through MiXCR, one entry per CDR3 protein. The sample carries under 150,000 distinct CDR3 sequences, roughly 25% recorded once. Trimming stripped 6 bases from V and 3 bases from J, with 18 bases between. CDR3 length: 15 amino acids. These data belong to a study of T cell repertoires in cytomegalovirus infection. Overall study results and limits: Identification of carriers of CMV plus the relevant HLA was performed using cumulative public TCR beta family frequency. Clonotypes of TCR beta that were HLA-C-restricted and CMV-specific dominated the ex vivo response.

Input material: PBMCs, sequenced either directly or after in vitro stimulation (not recorded which). The J gene is TRBJ2-7, the V gene TRBV12-3 or TRBV12-4, with D possibly matching TRBD2 (5 bases). The receptor's source is a human donor in good health (CMV status not recorded). Some clones in this sample may be carry-over from other donors' samples. CDR3 coding DNA: TGTGCCAGCAGGCCGGGCTCCGGAGGAGACTACGAGCAGTACTTC. This gives the protein CASRPGSGGDYEQYF.